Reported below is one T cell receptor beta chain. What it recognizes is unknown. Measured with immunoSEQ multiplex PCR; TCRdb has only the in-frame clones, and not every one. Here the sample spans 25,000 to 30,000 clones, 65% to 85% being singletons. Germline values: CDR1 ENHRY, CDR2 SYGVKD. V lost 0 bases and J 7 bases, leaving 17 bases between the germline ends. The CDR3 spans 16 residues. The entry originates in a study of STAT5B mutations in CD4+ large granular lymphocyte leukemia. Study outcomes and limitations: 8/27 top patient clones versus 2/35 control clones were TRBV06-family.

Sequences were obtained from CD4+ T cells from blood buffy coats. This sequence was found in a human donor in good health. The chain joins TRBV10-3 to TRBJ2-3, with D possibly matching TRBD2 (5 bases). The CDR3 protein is CAISESRTPPDNTQYF. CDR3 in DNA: TGTGCCATCAGTGAGTCGAGGACTCCGCCAGACAATACGCAGTATTTT.